This T cell receptor (beta chain) is drawn from a study of cytomegalovirus exposure and HLA in healthy donors. Regarding the study as a whole: TCR sequences were mostly rare, though some public TCRs occurred in many donors. The study assumed roughly uniform donor sequencing depth for presence/absence analyses.

Healthy bone marrow donors supplied every sample. CDR1 SGHVS and CDR2 FQNEAQ come from the germline V gene. The CDR3 is made up of 16 amino acids. V gave up 2 bases and J gave up 0 bases, with 11 bases separating them. This PCR relied on a set of 60 Vbeta primers and 13 Jbeta primers. As handled by the study authors: In a later analysis, some 80 million unique TCR beta chains included roughly 11 million shared by two or more donors. The method was immunoSEQ multiplex PCR; TCRdb's version includes in-frame clones alone and lacks a portion of them. V and J calls and clone size come straight from that table; D and trimming were deduced from the DNA. The sample records around 94,000 clones, around 78% being singletons. Note on this clone: Its target is unknown.

This receptor was identified in a male donor in good health and CMV-seropositive. Specimen: PBMCs. The rearrangement links TRBV7-8 to TRBJ1-5; the D is unclear. The CDR3 DNA sequence: TGTGCCAGCAGCTTATATGGAGGGATTAGCAATCAGCCCCAGCATTTT. Translation: CASSLYGGISNQPQHF.